A single sample gave rise to the 14 T cell receptor beta chains below, sequenced in a study of control samples from healthy donors and cancer patients. The method was immunoSEQ multiplex PCR; TCRdb's version includes in-frame clones alone and lacks a portion of them. Among 100,000 or so clones listed, around 80% were seen once. The sequenced sample was blood. The receptors here all came from a woman in her thirties in good health.

This clone has just a few counts. V gene TRBV7-9 combines with J gene TRBJ1-5; D is ambiguous. From germline, CDR1 is SEHNR and CDR2 FQNEAQ (reference sequence). This CDR3 contains 16 residues. V was cut by 5 bases and J by 0 bases, with 14 bases left in between. The chain's CDR3 is CASSLGGGYSNQPQHF. The CDR3 nucleotides are TGTGCCAGCAGCCTAGGAGGTGGATATAGCAATCAGCCCCAGCATTTT.

This clone was counted only a few times. The chain has TRBV3-1 (or the pseudogene TRBV3-2) and TRBJ1-5, with D hard to call. CDR3 length: 12 residues. CDR1 is LGHDT, CDR2 YNNKEL, per germline (reference sequence). V lost 0 bases and J 7 bases, leaving 4 bases between the germline ends. Here the CDR3 DNA reads TGTGCCAGCAGCCAAGAAGGGCAGCCCCAGCATTTT. Its translation is CASSQEGQPQHF.

V and J are TRBV5-5 and TRBJ1-6, with a possible D match to TRBD1 (5 bases). This CDR3 has 18 amino acids. Trimming shortened V by 0 bases and J by 0 bases, and 13 bases separated the two germline ends. The germline CDR1 and CDR2 sequences are SGHKS and YYEKEE (reference sequence). CDR3: CASSLGSWGSSYNSPLHF. CDR3 in DNA: TGTGCCAGCAGCTTGGGGAGTTGGGGCTCCTCCTATAATTCACCCCTCCACTTT.

J is TRBJ1-3 and V is TRBV30, with unresolved D. Germline assignment: CDR1 GTSNPN and CDR2 SVGIG (reference sequence). This CDR3 comprises 13 residues. The ends were cut back, 1 base at V and 0 bases at J, with 4 bases in the middle. The chain's CDR3 is CAWSGVSGNTIYF. The CDR3 DNA is TGTGCCTGGAGTGGAGTCTCTGGAAACACCATATATTTT.

The chain combines TRBV5-6 with TRBJ2-3; the match to TRBD1 covers 9 bases. CDR1 SGHDT and CDR2 YYEEEE come from the germline V gene. The CDR3 covers 15 residues. J gave up 3 bases and V 8 bases, and 10 bases lay outside the gene matches. CDR3 bases: TGTGCCAGTAGATTCCCGGGACAGGGAACAGATACGCAGTATTTT. It encodes CASRFPGQGTDTQYF.

The chain carries TRBV6-6 and TRBJ2-7; the D gene is possibly TRBD1 (6 bases). CDR3 length equals 15 residues. Germline CDR1 is MNHNY and CDR2 is SVGAGI (reference sequence). With 2 bases removed from V and 5 bases from J, the gap between germline ends came to 16 bases. The CDR3 loop is CASSYDRTERNEQYF. In nucleotides, the CDR3 is TGTGCCAGCAGTTACGACCGGACAGAGAGGAACGAGCAGTACTTC.

The chain uses TRBV6-2 or TRBV6-3 and TRBJ2-5, with D possibly being TRBD2 (5 bases). CDR1 and CDR2 from the germline V gene are MNHEY and SVGEGT. V dropped 3 bases and J dropped 4 bases, with 12 bases sitting between them. The CDR3 contains 14 residues. In DNA form, the CDR3 reads TGTGCCAGCAGTTATGAGGGATGGCCAGAGACCCAGTACTTC. Translated: CASSYEGWPETQYF.

The V and J genes are TRBV19 and TRBJ2-3, with TRBD2 identical over 7 bases. Looked up from germline, CDR1 is LNHDA and CDR2 is SQIVND (reference sequence). CDR3 length equals 16 residues. V lost 6 bases to trimming and J lost 0 bases; unmatched junction nucleotides: 9. CDR3 residues: CASRGPSGPSTDTQYF. As DNA, the CDR3 is TGTGCCAGTAGAGGACCTAGCGGCCCTAGCACAGATACGCAGTATTTT.

For the CDR3, the DNA is TGCGCCAGCAGCTCCAGGACAGGAGGTAACACTGAAGCTTTCTTT. Its translation is CASSSRTGGNTEAFF. This rearrangement joins TRBV4-3 to TRBJ1-1, with 7 nucleotides matching TRBD1. The V segment lost 5 bases and the J segment 2 bases; nucleotides outside the gene matches: 8. Germline V lookup: CDR1 LGHNA, CDR2 YSLEER. CDR3 length: 15 residues.

The CDR3 DNA follows: TGTGCCACCAGTGATCCTATAAAGATTAGCAATCAGCCCCAGCATTTT. Amino acid sequence: CATSDPIKISNQPQHF. The chain carries TRBV24-1 and TRBJ1-5, with D hard to call. Between the trimmed V and J ends, which lost 3 bases and 0 bases, there was a span of 11 bases. From germline, CDR1 is KGHDR and CDR2 SFDVKD. This CDR3 contains 16 residues.

This chain connects TRBV10-3 to TRBJ1-2, with D possibly matching TRBD1 (5 bases). The CDR3 runs 13 residues. Trimming took 4 bases from V and 9 from J, leaving 15 bases between them. Germline CDR1 is ENHRY and CDR2 is SYGVKD. CDR3 in amino acids: CAISVEGARSYTF. Here the CDR3 DNA reads TGTGCCATCAGTGTGGAAGGGGCGCGGAGCTACACCTTC.

The chain joins TRBV10-1 to TRBJ1-1; D unresolved. Germline CDR1 and CDR2: WNHNN and SYGVQD (reference sequence). The CDR3 extends over 16 amino acids. V lost 0 bases, J lost 1 base, and 12 bases lay in between. The CDR3 DNA follows: TGCGCCAGCAGTGAGTCAGGTGGCTCGGGGAACACTGAAGCTTTCTTT. It translates to CASSESGGSGNTEAFF.

The chain has TRBV12-5 and TRBJ2-7; a possible D gene is TRBD2 (6 bases). The germline V gene has CDR1 LGHNT and CDR2 FRNRAP. The CDR3 spans 15 residues. The V end was cut by 7 bases, the J end by 7 bases, with 23 bases between. CDR3 coding DNA: TGTGCTAGTGCCCAGATGGGACTTCGGTTTGAGGAGCAGTACTTC. Translation gives CASAQMGLRFEEQYF.

This chain connects TRBV5-1 to TRBJ1-2; D is unresolved. Germline CDR1 and CDR2: SGHRS and YFSETQ. The CDR3 runs to 14 residues. V lost 4 bases to trimming and J lost 2 bases, with 12 bases between them. For the CDR3, the DNA is TGCGCCAGCAGCCCAAGAGCGGGGAACTATGGCTACACCTTC. It yields the protein CASSPRAGNYGYTF.